This entry features one T cell receptor (beta chain) sequence. The antigen is unknown. Though probably carrying unrecorded immune exposures, donors were nominally healthy at sampling. This sample is drawn from a study of cytomegalovirus exposure and HLA in healthy donors. Study findings and constraints: In vitro experiments confirmed that three CMV-associated chains were specific for CMV antigens.

Trimming stripped 6 bases from V and 6 bases from J, with 15 bases between. Germline V gives CDR1 KGHSH, CDR2 LQKENI. This CDR3 contains 13 residues. This PCR relied on a set of 60 Vbeta primers and 13 Jbeta primers. In the authors' methods: Per a later analysis, the number of unique TCR beta chains was some 80 million, of which 8.5 million to 11 million were shared. This table comes from immunoSEQ multiplex PCR, and its TCRdb copy is limited to in-frame clones, with some not included. Clone size and V and J calls were adopted from that table, with D and trimming inferred from the DNA. This sample has a few hundred thousand clones, with approximately 79% found just once.

Sequenced: PBMCs. The chain is built from TRBV18 and TRBJ2-7, with D unresolved. This clonotype was sampled from a man younger than 35 in good health and CMV-seronegative. CDR3: CASSPPVTGEQYF. The CDR3 DNA sequence: TGTGCCAGCTCTCCTCCGGTGACTGGCGAGCAGTACTTC.